The next 22 T cell receptor beta chains were all read from a single sample in a study of T-cell reconstitution after alpha-beta-depleted transplantation in children. TCRbeta library preparation incorporated unique molecular identifiers. Each CDR3 protein gets one entry after TCRdb re-called the PCR reads with MiXCR. The table lists roughly 350,000 distinct CDR3 sequences, 10% of them singletons. The sample here was PBMCs from the stem cell graft donor, taken from the stem cell graft. The receptors here all came from a human donor who donated a stem cell graft to a child with acute lymphoblastic leukemia.

This clonotype was found a few times. The chain has TRBV4-1 and TRBJ2-1, with D tentatively TRBD2 (5 bases). CDR3 length: 20 amino acids. The germline CDR1 and CDR2 sequences are MGHRA and YSYEKL. Trimming cost V 1 base and J 4 bases, with 26 bases left between them. The CDR3 DNA sequence: TGCGCCAGCAGCCAAGCGGGGAGCCCCAGTTTGCGCCAACCTTACAATGAGCAGTTCTTC. Translated: CASSQAGSPSLRQPYNEQFF.

The V gene is TRBV19, the J gene TRBJ2-1; TRBD2 matches 7 bases. Looked up from germline, CDR1 is LNHDA and CDR2 is SQIVND (reference sequence). CDR3 length equals 16 residues. V dropped 4 bases and J dropped 3; count of bases not matched to a gene: 9. CDR3 sequence reads: CASSRVAGVIYNEQFF. The CDR3 DNA follows: TGTGCCAGTAGTAGGGTCGCGGGAGTTATCTACAATGAGCAGTTCTTC.

This clonotype showed up just a few times. The chain has TRBV9 and TRBJ2-2; D ambiguous. The length of the CDR3 is 13 residues. Trimming removed 3 bases at V and 3 bases at J, with 6 bases between. Germline V lookup: CDR1 SGDLS, CDR2 YYNGEE. Here the CDR3 DNA reads TGTGCCAGCAGCGGGATATACACCGGGGAGCTGTTTTTT. It encodes CASSGIYTGELFF.

There are a few counts of this clonotype. The gene calls are TRBV29-1 and TRBJ2-3; D remains ambiguous. This CDR3 is 13 amino acids long. CDR1 and CDR2 from the germline V gene are SQVTM and ANQGSEA. V dropped 6 bases and J dropped 2 bases, with 12 bases sitting between them. The CDR3 DNA reads as TGCAGCGTCAGGAATAGATTCACAGATACGCAGTATTTT. Amino acids: CSVRNRFTDTQYF.

The genes are TRBV20-1 and TRBJ2-7, with D possibly matching TRBD2 (6 bases). Per the germline V gene, CDR1 is DFQATT and CDR2 is SNEGSKA (reference sequence). The CDR3 runs 17 residues. V lost 5 bases and J lost 0, with 23 bases in between. CDR3 sequence (DNA): TGCAGTGCTGCCGATAGAATTAGCGGTTTATTCTCCTACGAGCAGTACTTC. Amino acids: CSAADRISGLFSYEQYF.

The chain is built from TRBV5-6 and TRBJ1-1; possible D gene TRBD1, 5 bases. CDR1 and CDR2 (germline): SGHDT, YYEEEE. V was trimmed by 4 bases and J by 1 base, leaving 14 bases between them. This CDR3 has 15 amino acids. The CDR3 here is CASSPLGGRNTEAFF. CDR3 nucleotides: TGTGCCAGCAGCCCTCTCGGGGGGAGGAACACTGAAGCTTTCTTT.

V usage is TRBV7-2 and J usage is TRBJ2-7; TRBD2 is a possible D gene (6 bases). Germline values: CDR1 SGHTA, CDR2 FQGNSA. The ends were cut back, 3 bases at V and 3 bases at J, with 15 bases in the middle. The length of the CDR3 is 15 residues. CDR3 amino acids: CASSLGGTTDYEQYF. The CDR3 region has the DNA TGTGCCAGCAGCTTGGGCGGGACCACCGACTACGAGCAGTACTTC.

The rearrangement uses TRBV27 and TRBJ1-5, with TRBD1 matching over 8 bases. The CDR3 contains 17 residues. Germline V gene lookup returns CDR1 MNHEY and CDR2 SMNVEV (reference sequence). J was trimmed by 3 bases and V by 8 bases; bases with no gene match: 15. The CDR3 sequence: CASGPRDRPLDNQPQHF. For the CDR3, the DNA is TGTGCCAGCGGCCCCCGGGACAGGCCCCTCGACAATCAGCCCCAGCATTTT.

This clonotype was observed at least ten times. This chain uses TRBV7-8 with TRBJ2-1; D unclear. The CDR3 covers 15 residues. V was clipped by 6 bases and J by 0 bases, with 12 bases between them. Germline CDR1 reads SGHVS; CDR2 reads FQNEAQ. CDR3 amino acids: CASSSTVSSYNEQFF. The CDR3 nucleotides read TGTGCCAGCAGTTCGACTGTAAGCTCCTACAATGAGCAGTTCTTC.

This clonotype was counted a few times. The genes are TRBV15 and TRBJ2-7, with 9 bases matching TRBD2. Germline-derived CDR1 and CDR2 are LNHNV and YYDKDF (reference sequence). This CDR3 spans 14 amino acids. V shed 8 bases, J shed 2 bases, and the junction held 7 bases outside the gene matches. The CDR3 sequence is CATSAGGQTYEQYF. The CDR3 DNA reads TGTGCCACCTCAGCGGGAGGCCAAACCTACGAGCAGTACTTC. Full variable domain (rest looked up from reference TRBV15 and TRBJ2-7): DAMVIQNPRYQVTQFGKPVTLSCSQTLNHNVMYWYQQKSSQAPKLLFHYYDKDFNNEADTPDNFQSRRPNTSFCFLDIRSPGLGDTAMYLCATSAGGQTYEQYFGPGTRLTVT.

The table lists this clonotype with a few counts. The V and J genes are TRBV20-1 and TRBJ2-7; 9 bases align to TRBD2. The trim removed 7 bases at V and 2 bases at J, leaving 15 bases unmatched. The CDR3 covers 16 residues. Per the germline V gene, CDR1 is DFQATT and CDR2 is SNEGSKA (reference sequence). CDR3 sequence: CSVEARASGTPYEQYF. DNA for the CDR3: TGCAGTGTTGAAGCTAGGGCTAGCGGGACGCCCTACGAGCAGTACTTC.

V is TRBV30 and J is TRBJ2-7; 10 positions match TRBD1. With V trimmed by 5 bases and J by 0 bases, 4 bases remained unmatched. Germline-derived CDR1 and CDR2 are GTSNPN and SVGIG (reference sequence). This CDR3 comprises 14 residues. The CDR3 nucleotides are TGTGCCTGGCCCGGACAGGGGGTCTCCTACGAGCAGTACTTC. This translates into CAWPGQGVSYEQYF.

In its sample, this clonotype is medium-sized. The chain uses TRBV12-3 or TRBV12-4 and TRBJ1-1; D remains unclear. V dropped 5 bases and J dropped 1 base, with 8 bases sitting between them. The CDR3 sequence is 13 residues long. CDR3 in amino acids: CASSLGPNTEAFF. CDR3 nucleotides: TGTGCCAGCAGTCTCGGGCCGAACACTGAAGCTTTCTTT.

This clonotype appeared a few times. The rearrangement joins TRBV7-6 to TRBJ2-2; 7 bases are shared with TRBD1. The V gene's germline CDR1 is SGHVS and CDR2 FNYEAQ. The CDR3 length is 15 residues. The V segment lost 5 bases and the J segment 5 bases; nucleotides outside the gene matches: 8. The CDR3 DNA reads as TGTGCCAGCAGCCCCTGGTCGACAGGGACCGGGGAGCTGTTTTTT. It translates to CASSPWSTGTGELFF. Based on the CDR3 plus reference TRBV7-6 and TRBJ2-2, the full variable domain is GAGVSQSPRYKVTKRGQDVALRCDPISGHVSLYWYRQALGQGPEFLTYFNYEAQQDKSGLPNDRFSAERPEGSISTLTIQRTEQRDSAMYRCASSPWSTGTGELFFGEGSRLTVL.

The V and J genes are TRBV24-1 and TRBJ1-2, with D perhaps matching TRBD1 (6 bases). The CDR3 length is 16 residues. Trimming shortened V by 3 bases and J by 1 base, and 14 bases separated the two germline ends. Looked up from germline, CDR1 is KGHDR and CDR2 is SFDVKD. The DNA for the CDR3 is TGTGCCACCAGTGATGGCGCCGGGACAAATAACTATGGCTACACCTTC. Its protein is CATSDGAGTNNYGYTF.

The chain combines TRBV10-1 with TRBJ2-3; D not certain. V lost 7 bases and J lost 1, with 15 bases in between. The CDR3 totals 15 residues. The germline gives CDR1 WNHNN, CDR2 SYGVQD (reference sequence). The CDR3 DNA follows: TGCGCCAGCATCACACATCGGTCACGCACAGATACGCAGTATTTT. As protein: CASITHRSRTDTQYF.

This clonotype has ten or more counts. The chain combines TRBV18 with TRBJ2-7, with no clear D. Between the trimmed V and J ends, which lost 3 bases and 3 bases, there was a span of 9 bases. The CDR3 loop spans 13 amino acids. CDR1 KGHSH and CDR2 LQKENI come from the germline V gene. CDR3 residues: CASSPLQDYEQYF. The CDR3 DNA is TGTGCCAGCTCACCCCTTCAGGACTACGAGCAGTACTTC.

The chain uses TRBV11-3 and TRBJ1-6, with D perhaps matching TRBD1 (6 bases). V was cut by 5 bases and J by 7 bases, with 15 bases left in between. Looked up from germline, CDR1 is SGHNT and CDR2 is YENEEA. The CDR3 is 15 residues long. The CDR3 here is CASSPSTGSNSPLHF. CDR3 in DNA: TGTGCCAGCAGCCCTTCGACAGGATCGAATTCACCCCTCCACTTT.

This clonotype was found a few times. The chain uses TRBV2 and TRBJ2-7; tentatively, D is TRBD2 (6 bases). The V end lost 0 bases, the J end lost 13 bases, and 13 bases lay between the germline ends. From germline, CDR1 is SNHLY and CDR2 FYNNEI. The CDR3 loop spans 12 amino acids. The CDR3: CASSEARDWIYF. The CDR3, as DNA: TGTGCCAGCAGTGAAGCGCGGGACTGGATATACTTC.

The V and J genes are TRBV15 and TRBJ1-5, with D tentatively TRBD1 (5 bases). Per germline, CDR1 LNHNV and CDR2 YYDKDF (reference sequence). The length of the CDR3 is 18 residues. V lost 1 base and J 0 bases, leaving 16 bases between the germline ends. The chain's CDR3 is CATSRGPGTGYSNQPQHF. The DNA of the CDR3 is TGTGCCACCAGCAGAGGCCCAGGGACCGGCTATAGCAATCAGCCCCAGCATTTT.

V gene TRBV3-1 combines with J gene TRBJ2-1; 10 nucleotides match TRBD2. Germline CDR1 reads LGHDT; CDR2 reads YNNKEL (reference sequence). CDR3 length: 14 amino acids. J was trimmed by 6 bases and V by 1 base; bases with no gene match: 0. CDR3 DNA sequence: TGTGCCAGCAGCCAAGTAGCGGGAGGCAATGAGCAGTTCTTC. Protein product: CASSQVAGGNEQFF.

This rearrangement joins TRBV12-3 or TRBV12-4 to TRBJ2-5; D is unclear. This CDR3 is 15 amino acids long. V was clipped by 1 base and J by 3 bases, with 12 bases between them. CDR3 coding DNA: TGTGCCAGCAGTTTAGAGGCCCGGCTCGAAGAGACCCAGTACTTC. It translates to CASSLEARLEETQYF.